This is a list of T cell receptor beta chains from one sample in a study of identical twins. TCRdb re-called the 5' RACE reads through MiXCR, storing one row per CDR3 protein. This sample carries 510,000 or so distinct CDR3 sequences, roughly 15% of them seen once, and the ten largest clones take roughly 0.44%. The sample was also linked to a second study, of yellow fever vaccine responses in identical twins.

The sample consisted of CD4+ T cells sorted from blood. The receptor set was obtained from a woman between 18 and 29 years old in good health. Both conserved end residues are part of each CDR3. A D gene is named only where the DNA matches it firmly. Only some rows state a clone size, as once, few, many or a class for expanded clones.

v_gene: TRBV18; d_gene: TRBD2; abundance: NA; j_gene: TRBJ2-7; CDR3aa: CASSQTSGSFSYEQYF; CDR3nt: TGTGCCAGCTCACAGACTAGCGGGTCCTTCTCCTACGAGCAGTACTTC
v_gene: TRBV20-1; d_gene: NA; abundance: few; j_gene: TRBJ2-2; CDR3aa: CSVGPGFTGELFF; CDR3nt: TGCAGTGTGGGTCCCGGTTTCACCGGGGAGCTGTTTTTT
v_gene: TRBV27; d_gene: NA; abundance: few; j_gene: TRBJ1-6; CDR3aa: CASSPGQYNSPLHF; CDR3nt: TGTGCCAGCAGTCCCGGACAATATAATTCACCCCTCCACTTT
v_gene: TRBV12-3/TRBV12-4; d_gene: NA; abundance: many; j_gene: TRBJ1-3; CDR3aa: CASSRNSGNTIYF; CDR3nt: TGTGCCAGCAGTCGGAACTCTGGAAACACCATATATTTT
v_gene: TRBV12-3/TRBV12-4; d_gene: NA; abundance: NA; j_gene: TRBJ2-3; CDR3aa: CASRPQETDTQYF; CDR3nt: TGTGCCAGCAGACCACAGGAAACAGATACGCAGTATTTT
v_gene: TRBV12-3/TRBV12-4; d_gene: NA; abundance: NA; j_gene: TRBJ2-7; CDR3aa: CASSFSPGKGEQYF; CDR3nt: TGTGCCAGCAGTTTTAGCCCAGGGAAGGGCGAGCAGTACTTC
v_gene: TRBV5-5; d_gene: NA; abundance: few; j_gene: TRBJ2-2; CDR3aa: CASSLDRRTNTGELFF; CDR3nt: TGTGCCAGCAGCTTAGATAGGAGGACGAACACCGGGGAGCTGTTTTTT
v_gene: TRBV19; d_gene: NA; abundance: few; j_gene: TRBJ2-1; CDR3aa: CASSVGGVGTPYNEQFF; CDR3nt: TGTGCCAGTAGTGTGGGAGGAGTCGGAACGCCCTACAATGAGCAGTTCTTC
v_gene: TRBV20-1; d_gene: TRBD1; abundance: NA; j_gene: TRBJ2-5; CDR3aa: CSAPPSRGQETQYF; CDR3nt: TGCAGTGCTCCCCCCAGCAGGGGGCAAGAGACCCAGTACTTC
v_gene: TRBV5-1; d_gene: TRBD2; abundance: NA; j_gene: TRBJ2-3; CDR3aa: CASSLAGADTDTQYF; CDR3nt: TGCGCCAGCAGTCTAGCGGGGGCCGACACAGATACGCAGTATTTT
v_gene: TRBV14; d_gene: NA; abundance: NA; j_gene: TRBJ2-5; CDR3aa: CASGGSSGTQYF; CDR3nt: TGTGCCAGCGGGGGATCGAGTGGGACCCAGTACTTC
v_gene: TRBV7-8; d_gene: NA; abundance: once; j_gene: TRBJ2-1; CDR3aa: CASKTYKGEVNEQFF; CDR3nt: TGTGCCAGCAAGACATACAAGGGGGAAGTCAATGAGCAGTTCTTC
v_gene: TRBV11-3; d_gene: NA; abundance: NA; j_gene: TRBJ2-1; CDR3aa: CASSLVVGDGSYNEQFF; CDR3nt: TGTGCCAGCAGCTTAGTGGTAGGGGACGGCTCCTACAATGAGCAGTTCTTC
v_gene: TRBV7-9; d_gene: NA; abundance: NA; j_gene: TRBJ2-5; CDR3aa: CASRPQGRTETQYF; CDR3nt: TGTGCCAGCAGACCACAGGGTCGGACAGAGACCCAGTACTTC
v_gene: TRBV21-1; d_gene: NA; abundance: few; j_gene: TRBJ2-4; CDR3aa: CASSRPRDRGSSEPENIQYF; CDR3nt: TGTGCCAGCAGCCGGCCCCGGGACAGGGGATCTTCGGAACCTGAAAACATTCAGTACTTC
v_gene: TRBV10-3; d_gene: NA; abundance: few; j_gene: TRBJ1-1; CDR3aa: CAISASQRNTEAFF; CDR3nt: TGTGCCATCAGTGCGTCACAGAGGAACACTGAAGCTTTCTTT
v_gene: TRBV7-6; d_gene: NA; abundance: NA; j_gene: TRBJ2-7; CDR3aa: CASSLWFGRDYEQYF; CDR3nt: TGTGCCAGCAGCTTATGGTTCGGCAGGGACTACGAGCAGTACTTC
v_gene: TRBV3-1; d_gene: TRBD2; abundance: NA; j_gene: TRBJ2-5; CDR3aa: CATCRQLTSGGVVKTQYF; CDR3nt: TGTGCCACCTGCCGTCAGCTGACTAGCGGGGGGGTCGTGAAGACCCAGTACTTC
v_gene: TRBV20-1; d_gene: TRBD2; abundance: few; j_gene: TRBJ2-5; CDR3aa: CSARGSGRRETQYF; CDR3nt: TGCAGTGCTAGGGGTAGCGGGAGGAGAGAGACCCAGTACTTC
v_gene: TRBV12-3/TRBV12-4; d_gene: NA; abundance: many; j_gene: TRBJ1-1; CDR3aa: CASSRQANTEAFF; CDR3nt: TGTGCCAGCAGCCGACAGGCGAACACTGAAGCTTTCTTT
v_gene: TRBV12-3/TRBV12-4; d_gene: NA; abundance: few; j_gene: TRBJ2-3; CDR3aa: CASTLGGRGTDTQYF; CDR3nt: TGTGCCAGCACCCTAGGGGGTAGGGGCACAGATACGCAGTATTTT
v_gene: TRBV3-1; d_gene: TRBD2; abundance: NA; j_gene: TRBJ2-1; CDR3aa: CASTQGLAGSEQFF; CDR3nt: TGTGCCAGCACCCAGGGACTAGCTGGCAGTGAGCAGTTCTTC
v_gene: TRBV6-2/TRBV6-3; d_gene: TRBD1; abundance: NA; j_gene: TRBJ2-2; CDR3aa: CASSYLRPGGNTGELFF; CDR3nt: TGTGCCAGCAGTTACCTACGCCCAGGGGGGAACACCGGGGAGCTGTTTTTT
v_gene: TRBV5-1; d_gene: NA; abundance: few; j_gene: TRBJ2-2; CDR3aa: CASRDGSNTGELFF; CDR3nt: TGCGCCAGCAGAGATGGTTCGAACACCGGGGAGCTGTTTTTT
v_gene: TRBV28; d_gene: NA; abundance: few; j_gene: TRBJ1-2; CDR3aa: CASSSQPNYGYTF; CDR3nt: TGTGCCAGCAGTTCCCAGCCTAACTATGGCTACACCTTC
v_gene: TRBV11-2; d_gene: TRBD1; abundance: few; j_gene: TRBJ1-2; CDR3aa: CASSLSAGGLYGYTF; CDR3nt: TGTGCCAGCAGCCTCTCGGCAGGGGGCCTCTATGGCTACACCTTC
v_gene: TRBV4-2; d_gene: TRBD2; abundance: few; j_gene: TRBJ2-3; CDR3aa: CASSQVSFGGRVTDTQYF; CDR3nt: TGTGCCAGCAGCCAAGTTTCTTTTGGCGGGAGAGTCACAGATACGCAGTATTTT
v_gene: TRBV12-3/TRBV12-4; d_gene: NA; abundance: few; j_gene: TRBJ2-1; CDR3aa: CASSLQGSPYNEQFF; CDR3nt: TGTGCCAGCAGTTTACAGGGAAGTCCCTACAATGAGCAGTTCTTC
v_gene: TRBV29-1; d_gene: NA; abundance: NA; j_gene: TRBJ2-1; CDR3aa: CSVARDHYNEQFF; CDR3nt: TGCAGCGTTGCCCGGGACCACTACAATGAGCAGTTCTTC
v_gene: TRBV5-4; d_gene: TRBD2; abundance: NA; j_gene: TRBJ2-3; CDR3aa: CASSLGALAGGWSTDTQYF; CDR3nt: TGTGCCAGCAGCTTGGGTGCGCTAGCGGGAGGATGGAGCACAGATACGCAGTATTTT
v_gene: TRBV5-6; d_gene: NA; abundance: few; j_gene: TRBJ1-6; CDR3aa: CASSGWSSYNSPLHF; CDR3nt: TGTGCCAGCAGCGGATGGAGCTCCTATAATTCACCCCTCCACTTT
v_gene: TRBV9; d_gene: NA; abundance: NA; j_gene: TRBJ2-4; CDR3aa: CASSVGGGGADIQYF; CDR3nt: TGTGCCAGCAGCGTAGGTGGTGGGGGCGCCGACATTCAGTACTTC
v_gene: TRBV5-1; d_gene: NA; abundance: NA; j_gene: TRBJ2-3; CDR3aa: CASSLVLSTDTQYF; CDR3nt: TGCGCCAGCAGCTTGGTGCTCAGCACAGATACGCAGTATTTT
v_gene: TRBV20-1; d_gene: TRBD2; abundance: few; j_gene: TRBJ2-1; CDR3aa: CSARGDRISGTSGFNEQFF; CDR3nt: TGCAGTGCTAGGGGGGACCGAATTTCAGGGACTAGCGGATTCAATGAGCAGTTCTTC
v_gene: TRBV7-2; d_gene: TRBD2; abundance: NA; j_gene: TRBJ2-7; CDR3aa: CASSYSGVPSYEQYF; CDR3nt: TGTGCCAGCAGCTACAGCGGGGTGCCCTCCTACGAGCAGTACTTC
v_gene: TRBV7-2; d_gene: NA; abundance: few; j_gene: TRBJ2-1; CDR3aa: CASSLAGLYEQFF; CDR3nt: TGTGCCAGCAGCTTAGCGGGGCTCTATGAGCAGTTCTTC
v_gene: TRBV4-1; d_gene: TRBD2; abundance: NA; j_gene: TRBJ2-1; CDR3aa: CASRPAGGGTHNEQFF; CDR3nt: TGCGCCAGCAGACCAGCGGGAGGGGGAACACACAATGAGCAGTTCTTC
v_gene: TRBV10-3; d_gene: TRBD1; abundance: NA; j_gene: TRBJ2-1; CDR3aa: CAITPGQGAYNEQFF; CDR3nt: TGTGCCATCACCCCGGGACAGGGTGCCTACAATGAGCAGTTCTTC
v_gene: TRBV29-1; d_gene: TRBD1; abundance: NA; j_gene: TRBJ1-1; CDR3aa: CSTDHPTGQWNTEAFF; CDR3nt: TGCAGCACAGATCACCCAACGGGACAGTGGAACACTGAAGCTTTCTTT
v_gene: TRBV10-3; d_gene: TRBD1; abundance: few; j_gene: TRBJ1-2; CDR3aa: CAISDTVTGSYGYTF; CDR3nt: TGTGCCATCAGTGATACGGTGACAGGGAGCTATGGCTACACCTTC
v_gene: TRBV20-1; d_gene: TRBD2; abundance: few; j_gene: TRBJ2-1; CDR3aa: CSAPSGAINNEQFF; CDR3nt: TGCAGTGCACCGAGCGGGGCTATTAACAATGAGCAGTTCTTC
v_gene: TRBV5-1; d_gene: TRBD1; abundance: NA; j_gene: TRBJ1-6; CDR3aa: CASSKGQGNSPLHF; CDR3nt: TGCGCCAGCAGCAAGGGACAGGGGAATTCACCCCTCCACTTT
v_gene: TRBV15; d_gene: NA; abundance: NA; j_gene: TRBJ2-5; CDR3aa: CATSRDLETQYF; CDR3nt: TGTGCCACCAGCAGAGATCTGGAGACCCAGTACTTC
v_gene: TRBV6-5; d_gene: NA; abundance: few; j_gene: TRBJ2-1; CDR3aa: CASSLSIADEQFF; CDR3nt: TGTGCCAGCAGTTTAAGCATAGCGGACGAGCAGTTCTTC
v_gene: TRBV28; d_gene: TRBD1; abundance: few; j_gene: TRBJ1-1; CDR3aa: CASSSVTGGNTEAFF; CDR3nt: TGTGCCAGCAGTTCGGTGACAGGGGGGAACACTGAAGCTTTCTTT
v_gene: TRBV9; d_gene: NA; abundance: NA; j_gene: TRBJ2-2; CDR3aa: CASSPSANESPGELFF; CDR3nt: TGTGCCAGCAGCCCCAGTGCGAATGAGTCCCCCGGGGAGCTGTTTTTT
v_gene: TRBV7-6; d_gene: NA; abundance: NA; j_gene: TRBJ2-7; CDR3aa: CASSRYSSSYEQHF; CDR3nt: TGTGCCAGCAGTCGATACAGTAGCTCCTACGAGCAGCACTTC
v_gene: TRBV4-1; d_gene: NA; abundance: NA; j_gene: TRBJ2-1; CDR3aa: CASSHHPSRGVNEQFF; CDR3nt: TGCGCCAGCAGCCATCACCCCTCCCGAGGGGTAAATGAGCAGTTCTTC